Below are 10 T cell receptor delta chains sequenced from a single sample in a study of γδ T cells in repeated Plasmodium falciparum infection. Flow sorting of PBMC yielded separate Vgamma9/Vdelta2+ and Vdelta2-negative gammadelta T cell populations for bulk repertoire analysis. TCRdb reanalyzed the multiplex PCR reads using CATT. The data show approximately 90,000 delta-chain clones, with 0.75% to 1% seen just once and 9.6% held by the top ten. Sequenced input: gamma-delta T cells from blood. All receptors derive from a pool of human donors (malaria-infected and uninfected, not separated).

This clone has a handful of counts. TCRdb lists the protein of a much larger clone for this DNA, which differs at residue 19, so this is likely a read error; the protein given here is translated from the DNA itself. This sequence joins TRDV1 and TRDJ1; 12 nucleotides line up with TRDD3. Here the J gene came from matching the DNA to germline, since TCRdb omits it. Per the germline V gene, CDR1 is TSWWSYY and CDR2 is QGS. J lost 1 base, V lost 1 base, and 28 bases had no gene match. The CDR3 totals 25 residues. The CDR3 region has the DNA TGTGCTCTTGGGGAACAGGGCAATCCTACGAACAAAGTCTGGGGGATACGATGGTCCACCGATAAACTCATCTTT. Translated, it gives CALGEQGNPTNKVWGIRWSTDKLIF.

This clone was detected many times. Other DNA sequences from this sample encode an identical CDR3 as well. The chain links TRDV1 to TRDJ1, with TRDD3 matching 7 bases. The CDR3 runs to 16 residues. Looked up from germline, CDR1 is TSWWSYY and CDR2 is QGS. J gave up 8 bases and V 0 bases, and 12 bases lay outside the gene matches. The CDR3 coding sequence is TGTGCTCTTGGGGAACTGGGAGGGATACTCGAGGGCAAACTCATCTTT. Its protein is CALGELGGILEGKLIF.

This clone has only a few counts. TCRdb's listed protein matches a much larger clone and diverges from this DNA's translation at residue 14, likely through a read error; the protein shown comes from the DNA. The V gene is TRDV2, the J gene TRDJ1, with 9 bases matching TRDD3. Here the J gene came from matching the DNA to germline, since TCRdb omits it. J lost 5 bases, V lost 0 bases, and 21 bases had no gene match. The length of the CDR3 is 20 residues. Looked up from germline, CDR1 is GEAIGNYY and CDR2 is EKD. The CDR3 region has the DNA TGTGCCTGTGACACCGTTTCCTCGGGCTCTCAACTGGGGGAGCCAGATAAACTCATCTTT. Translated: CACDTVSSGSQLGEPDKLIF.

A remark on this clone: The protein given by TCRdb reflects a much larger clone and differs at residue 10 from this DNA's translation, likely from a read error; the protein shown is the DNA's translation. The chain is built from TRDV2 and TRDJ1; possibly TRDD3 for D (6 bases). The J gene was missing in TCRdb and was found by matching the end of the DNA to germline. The CDR3 covers 15 residues. CDR1 and CDR2 (germline): GEAIGNYY, EKD. V was cut by 3 bases and J by 3 bases, with 16 bases left in between. In DNA, the CDR3 is TGTGCCTGTGACCCGGCCGGGGGGGAAGCCGATAAACTCATCTTT. Translated: CACDPAGGEADKLIF.

Worth noting for this clone: The protein TCRdb gives is from a much larger clone and does not agree with this DNA's translation at residue 3, likely a read error; the protein shown here comes from the DNA. This chain links TRDV1 with TRDJ1; D may be TRDD3 (5 bases). From germline, CDR1 is TSWWSYY and CDR2 QGS. This CDR3 spans 16 amino acids. The CDR3, as DNA: TGTGCTATTGGGGAACTACTCCCCCTTTACACCGATAAACTCATCTTT. Its protein product is CAIGELLPLYTDKLIF.

In its sample, this clone was seen a few times. A single base is all that separates this from a far larger clone, so a read error is likely. The sample has other DNA sequences that encode this CDR3 too. This chain uses TRDV1 with TRDJ1; the D is unclear. Because TCRdb records no J gene, it was assigned here through a match of the DNA to germline. The ends were cut back, 1 base at V and 7 bases at J, with 19 bases in the middle. Germline lookup yields CDR1 TSWWSYY and CDR2 QGS. This CDR3 is 16 amino acids long. CDR3 in DNA: TGTGCTCTTGGGGAACCCTATGGACATACCGAGCGTAAACTCATCTTT. It is translated as CALGEPYGHTERKLIF.

Concerning this clone: The TCRdb protein comes from a much larger clone and disagrees with this DNA's translation at residue 8, likely due to a read error; the protein given here is derived from the DNA. The chain couples TRDV2 to TRDJ1, with a possible D match to TRDD3 (6 bases). Trimming took off 1 base at V and 0 bases at J, with 32 bases between the two ends. The germline gives CDR1 GEAIGNYY, CDR2 EKD. The CDR3 is 22 residues long. In DNA form, the CDR3 reads TGTGCCTGTGACACTTTAAGGGAGGGGGGGACCAATACAGGGGACTACACCGATAAACTCATCTTT. Its protein is CACDTLREGGTNTGDYTDKLIF.

Details on this clone: A far larger clone is only one base removed, so a read error is likely. Other DNA sequences from this sample encode an identical CDR3 as well. This rearrangement joins TRDV1 to TRDJ1; TRDD2 agrees at 8 bases. Since TCRdb gives no J gene, matching the DNA to germline was used here to assign it. This CDR3 spans 18 amino acids. With V trimmed by 3 bases and J by 0 bases, 12 bases remained unmatched. Per germline, CDR1 TSWWSYY and CDR2 QGS. The CDR3 spells CALGEHLFLPPYTDKLIF. In DNA, the CDR3 is TGTGCTCTTGGGGAGCACCTCTTCCTACCCCCGTACACCGATAAACTCATCTTT.

The sample holds a few counts of this clone. The protein given by TCRdb reflects a much larger clone and differs at residue 7 from this DNA's translation, likely from a read error; the protein shown is the DNA's translation. The chain has TRDV2 and TRDJ1, with 10 bases matching TRDD3. TCRdb lists no J gene, so it was determined here by aligning the DNA to germline. CDR1 and CDR2 (germline): GEAIGNYY, EKD. This CDR3 spans 20 amino acids. Trimming cost V 0 bases and J 0 bases; bases outside gene matches: 15. CDR3: CACDTGDGGYQSLDTDKLIF. As DNA, the CDR3 is TGTGCCTGTGACACCGGGGATGGGGGATACCAGAGTCTGGACACCGATAAACTCATCTTT.

This clone was seen a few times. TCRdb's entry gives the protein of a much larger clone, which mismatches this DNA's translation at residue 7, likely from a read error; the protein reported here is translated from the DNA. The V and J genes are TRDV1 and TRDJ1, with 10 bases identical to TRDD3. This CDR3 spans 20 amino acids. Trimming removed 1 base from V and 0 bases from J; junction bases left unmatched: 14. Germline V gene sequence: CDR1 TSWWSYY, CDR2 QGS. DNA for the CDR3: TGTGCTCTTGGGGAACCAGCTTTGGGTCATACTGGGGGATACACCGATAAACTCATCTTT. Translated: CALGEPALGHTGGYTDKLIF.